A selection of T cell receptor beta chains follows, all from one sample in a study of T-cell reconstitution after alpha-beta-depleted transplantation in children. TCRdb reprocessed the PCR reads via MiXCR and lists one record per CDR3 protein. The repertoire consists of about 60,000 distinct CDR3 sequences, with roughly 45% occurring once and the leading ten covering 95% to 98%. This sample comprised PBMCs, mostly from graft donor cells, obtained 360 days after TCRalphabeta/CD19-depleted stem cell transplant. Source of these receptors: a male patient aged 10 to 17 who had a stem cell transplant for acute lymphoblastic leukemia, so the T cells may come from the graft donor. CDR3s include the opening cysteine and the closing phenylalanine or tryptophan. D genes are given only for firm matches. Size is omitted from some rows. Given values are once, few, many or a class for expanded clones.

D gene,V gene,J gene,clone size,CDR3 DNA,CDR3 protein
TRBD2,TRBV3-1,TRBJ2-5,NA,TGTGCCAGCAGCCAAGGGTGGCGGGGGGGATACCAAGAGACCCAGTACTTC,CASSQGWRGGYQETQYF
TRBD2,TRBV28,TRBJ2-1,few,TGTGCCAGCAGTGAGACTAGCGGGAGGGAAGGGCAGTTCTTC,CASSETSGREGQFF
NA,TRBV14,TRBJ2-5,few,TGTGCCAGCAGCCAAGACCGCACTACGCAAGAGACCCAGTACTTC,CASSQDRTTQETQYF
TRBD1,TRBV12-3/TRBV12-4,TRBJ2-5,NA,TGTGCCAGCAGTCAACCGGGACAGGGTCAAGAGACCCAGTACTTC,CASSQPGQGQETQYF
TRBD2,TRBV5-1,TRBJ2-1,NA,TGCGCCAGCAGCTTTGCGGCGGGGGTCTTAAACAATGAGCAGTTCTTC,CASSFAAGVLNNEQFF
TRBD2,TRBV27,TRBJ2-1,NA,TGTGCCAGCAGCCTAGGGGCGGGAGTAACAAGTGAGCAGTTCTTC,CASSLGAGVTSEQFF
TRBD2,TRBV28,TRBJ2-7,NA,TGTGCCAGCAGTTTCAAAAGCGGGAGCGGTAACGAGCAGTACTTC,CASSFKSGSGNEQYF
NA,TRBV4-3,TRBJ2-7,few,TGCGCCAGCAGCCAAGGGCAGTACTTC,CASSQGQYF
TRBD1,TRBV12-3/TRBV12-4,TRBJ1-2,few,TGTGCCAGCAGTTTCTTGGGACAGGACTATGGCTACACCTTC,CASSFLGQDYGYTF
NA,TRBV7-2,TRBJ2-2,NA,TGTGCCAGCGACCTCAGTGCGGGTACCGGGGAGCTGTTTTTT,CASDLSAGTGELFF
NA,TRBV24-1,TRBJ2-1,NA,TGTGCCACCAGTGATTTAGAAGTGACAGGGAGGAATGAGCAGTTCTTC,CATSDLEVTGRNEQFF
NA,TRBV13,TRBJ2-4,NA,TGTGCCAGCAGCCAAAGACTAGACGGCATTCAGTACTTC,CASSQRLDGIQYF
NA,TRBV24-1,TRBJ1-5,many,TGTGCCACCAGTGATAGCAATCAGCCCCAGCATTTT,CATSDSNQPQHF
NA,TRBV5-1,TRBJ2-5,few,TGCGCCAGCAGCTTCCAAGGGACCCAGTACTTC,CASSFQGTQYF
TRBD1,TRBV12-3/TRBV12-4,TRBJ1-1,NA,TGTGCCAGCAGTAGACAGGGTCGTGAGGACACTGAAGCTTTCTTT,CASSRQGREDTEAFF
NA,TRBV6-5,TRBJ2-7,NA,TGTGCCAGCAGTTACTCGCGGGATAAGTCCTACGAGCAGTACTTC,CASSYSRDKSYEQYF
NA,TRBV11-2,TRBJ2-1,NA,TGTGCCAGCAGCTCCGGTGAGGTGGTGGCCTACAATGAGCAGTTCTTC,CASSSGEVVAYNEQFF
NA,TRBV7-6,TRBJ2-1,NA,TGTGCCAGCACGCCTTTTGTGGAACCCTCCTACAATGAGCAGTTCTTC,CASTPFVEPSYNEQFF
NA,TRBV12-3/TRBV12-4,TRBJ1-5,once,TGTGCCAGCAGTCCGCGGACACGTCAGCCCCAGCATTTT,CASSPRTRQPQHF